This TCR beta chain came from a study of CD8+ T cells in alopecia areata. Germline assignment: CDR1 SGHAT and CDR2 FQNNGV. Trimming removed 5 bases at V and 1 base at J, with 14 bases between. This CDR3 spans 16 amino acids. Specified treatment: oral pan-JAK inhibitor, 5-10 mg twice daily. It was cDNA, reverse transcribed from extracted RNA, that served as the sequencing template. Measured with immunoSEQ multiplex PCR; TCRdb has only the in-frame clones, and not every one. Of about 140,000 clones listed, around 82% are singletons. This receptor was obtained from a human donor with alopecia areata. The sequences come from CD8+ T cells sorted from blood, collected at week 4, from a patient treated with tofacitinib. This chain connects TRBV11-2 to TRBJ2-2; TRBD1 is a possible D gene (6 bases). CDR3 in DNA: TGTGCCAGCAGCACTAGAGGGGGATTGAACACCGGGGAGCTGTTTTTT. Residues: CASSTRGGLNTGELFF.